This TCR beta chain was recovered during a study of lymphopenia after photon versus proton radiotherapy. Study-level results: Authors raise, but do not show, better survival with proton therapy. Oligoclonal CD8+ Temra expansion after nadir drove photon patients' diversity drop. Photon-treated patients lost naive T cells and TCR diversity; proton-treated stayed stable. In patients who died, overall survival fell as post-nadir TCR diversity dropped more.

On this clone itself: Its target is not known.

Sequencing used immunoSEQ multiplex PCR; TCRdb keeps in-frame clones, though not all of them. The sample records 75,000 or so clones, 83% being singletons. This specimen was peripheral blood, taken from a patient treated with proton-based radiotherapy. The receptor comes from a man aged 60-69 years with pancreatic cancer.

CDR3 amino acids: CSARVTSEFF. CDR3 sequence (DNA): TGCAGTGCTAGAGTGACTAGCGAATTCTTC. This chain links TRBV20-1 with TRBJ2-1, with 8 bases aligning to TRBD2. With V trimmed by 1 base and J by 16 bases, 3 bases remained unmatched. Germline V gives CDR1 DFQATT, CDR2 SNEGSKA (reference sequence). This CDR3 has 10 residues.